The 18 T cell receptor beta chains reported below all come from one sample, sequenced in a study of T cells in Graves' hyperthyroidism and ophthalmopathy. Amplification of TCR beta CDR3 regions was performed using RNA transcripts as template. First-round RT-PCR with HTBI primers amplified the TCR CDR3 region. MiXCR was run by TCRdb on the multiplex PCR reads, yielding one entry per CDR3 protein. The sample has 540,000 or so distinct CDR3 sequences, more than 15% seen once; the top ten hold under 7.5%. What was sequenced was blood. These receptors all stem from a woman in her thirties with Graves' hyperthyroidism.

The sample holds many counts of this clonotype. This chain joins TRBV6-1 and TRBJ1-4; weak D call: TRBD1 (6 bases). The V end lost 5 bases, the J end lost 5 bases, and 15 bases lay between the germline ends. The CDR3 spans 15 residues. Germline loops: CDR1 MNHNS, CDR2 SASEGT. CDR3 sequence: CASSKRTAENEKLFF. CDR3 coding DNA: TGTGCCAGCAGTAAACGGACAGCGGAAAATGAAAAACTGTTTTTT.

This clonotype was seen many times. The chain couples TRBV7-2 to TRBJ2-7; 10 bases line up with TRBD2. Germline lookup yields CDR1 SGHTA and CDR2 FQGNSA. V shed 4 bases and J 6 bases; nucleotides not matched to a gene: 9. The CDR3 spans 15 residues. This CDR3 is CASSSNRGLASEQYF. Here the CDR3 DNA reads TGTGCCAGCAGCTCGAACAGGGGACTAGCGTCCGAGCAGTACTTC.

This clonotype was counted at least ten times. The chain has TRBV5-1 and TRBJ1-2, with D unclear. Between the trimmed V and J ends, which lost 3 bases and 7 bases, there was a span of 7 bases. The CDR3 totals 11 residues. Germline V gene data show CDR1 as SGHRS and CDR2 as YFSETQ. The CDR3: CASSSRSGYTF. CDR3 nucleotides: TGCGCCAGCAGCTCCCGGAGTGGCTACACCTTC.

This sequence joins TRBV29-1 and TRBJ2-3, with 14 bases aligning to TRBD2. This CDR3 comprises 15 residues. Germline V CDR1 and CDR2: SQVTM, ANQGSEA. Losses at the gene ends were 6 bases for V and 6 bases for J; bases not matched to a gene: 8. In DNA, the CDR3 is TGCAGCGTCCTGGGACTAGCGGGAGAGTCGGATACGCAGTATTTT. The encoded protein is CSVLGLAGESDTQYF.

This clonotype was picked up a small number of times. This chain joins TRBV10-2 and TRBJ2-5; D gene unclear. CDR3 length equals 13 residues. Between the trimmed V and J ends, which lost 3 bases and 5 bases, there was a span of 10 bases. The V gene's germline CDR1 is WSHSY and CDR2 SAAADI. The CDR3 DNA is TGCGCCAGCAGTGAAACCCGTTGGGAGACCCAGTACTTC. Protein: CASSETRWETQYF.

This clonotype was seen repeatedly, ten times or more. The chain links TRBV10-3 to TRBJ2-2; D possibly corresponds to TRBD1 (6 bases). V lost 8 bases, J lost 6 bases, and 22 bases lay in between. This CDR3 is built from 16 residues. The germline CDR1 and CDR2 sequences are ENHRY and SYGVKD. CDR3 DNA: TGTGCCATCGGGCCCAGGACCAGGGGCACCTCCGGGGAGCTGTTTTTT. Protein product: CAIGPRTRGTSGELFF.

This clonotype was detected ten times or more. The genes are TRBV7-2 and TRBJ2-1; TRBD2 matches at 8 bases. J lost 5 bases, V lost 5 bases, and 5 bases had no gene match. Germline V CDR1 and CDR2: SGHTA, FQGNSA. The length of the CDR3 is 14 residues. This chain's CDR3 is CASSTLAGNNEQFF. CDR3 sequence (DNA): TGTGCCAGCAGCACCCTAGCGGGCAACAATGAGCAGTTCTTC.

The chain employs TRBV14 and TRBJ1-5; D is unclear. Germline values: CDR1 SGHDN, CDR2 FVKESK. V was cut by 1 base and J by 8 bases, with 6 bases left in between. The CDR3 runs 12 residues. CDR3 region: CASSQGPKPQHF. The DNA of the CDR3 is TGTGCCAGCAGCCAAGGTCCGAAGCCCCAGCATTTT.

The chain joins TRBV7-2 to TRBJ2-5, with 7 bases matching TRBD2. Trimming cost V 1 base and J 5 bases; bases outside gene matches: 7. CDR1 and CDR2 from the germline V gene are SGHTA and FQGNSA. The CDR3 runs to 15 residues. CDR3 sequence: CASSLGSRAGETQYF. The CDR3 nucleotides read TGTGCCAGCAGCTTAGGGTCTCGAGCGGGGGAGACCCAGTACTTC. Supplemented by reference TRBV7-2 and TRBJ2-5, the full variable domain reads GAGVSQSPSNKVTEKGKDVELRCDPISGHTALYWYRQSLGQGLEFLIYFQGNSAPDKSGLPSDRFSAERTGGSVSTLTIQRTQQEDSAVYLCASSLGSRAGETQYFGPGTRLLVL.

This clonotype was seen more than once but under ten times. The CDR3 spells CASSQEEDSNEKLFF. The CDR3, as DNA: TGCGCCAGCAGCCAAGAAGAGGACAGTAATGAAAAACTGTTTTTT. The gene calls are TRBV4-3 and TRBJ1-4, with D possibly being TRBD1 (6 bases). The V gene's germline CDR1 is LGHNA and CDR2 YSLEER. V was pared by 0 bases and J by 4 bases, with 9 bases between. The CDR3 spans 15 residues.

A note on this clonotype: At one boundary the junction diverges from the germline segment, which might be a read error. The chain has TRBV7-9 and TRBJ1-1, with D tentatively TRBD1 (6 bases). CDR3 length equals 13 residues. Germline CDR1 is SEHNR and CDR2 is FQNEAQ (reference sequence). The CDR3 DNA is TGTGCCAGCAGCTTAAGCGGGGGCACTGAAGTTTTCTTT. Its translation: CASSLSGGTEVFF.

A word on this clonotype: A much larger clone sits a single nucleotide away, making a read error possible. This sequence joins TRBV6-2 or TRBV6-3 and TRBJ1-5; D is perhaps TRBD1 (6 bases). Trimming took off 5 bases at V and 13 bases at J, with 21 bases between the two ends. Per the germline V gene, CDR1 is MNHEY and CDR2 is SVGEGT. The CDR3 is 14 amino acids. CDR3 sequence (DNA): TGTGCCAGCAGTAAACAGGGCCTCTGGGATACGCAGCATTTT. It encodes CASSKQGLWDTQHF.

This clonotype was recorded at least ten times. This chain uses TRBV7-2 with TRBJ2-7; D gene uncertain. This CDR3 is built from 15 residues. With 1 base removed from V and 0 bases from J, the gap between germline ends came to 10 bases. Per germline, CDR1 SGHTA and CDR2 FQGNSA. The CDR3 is CASSLVAESSYEQYF. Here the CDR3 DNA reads TGTGCCAGCAGCTTAGTAGCCGAGAGCTCCTACGAGCAGTACTTC. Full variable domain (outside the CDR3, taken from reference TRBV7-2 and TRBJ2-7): GAGVSQSPSNKVTEKGKDVELRCDPISGHTALYWYRQSLGQGLEFLIYFQGNSAPDKSGLPSDRFSAERTGGSVSTLTIQRTQQEDSAVYLCASSLVAESSYEQYFGPGTRLTVT.

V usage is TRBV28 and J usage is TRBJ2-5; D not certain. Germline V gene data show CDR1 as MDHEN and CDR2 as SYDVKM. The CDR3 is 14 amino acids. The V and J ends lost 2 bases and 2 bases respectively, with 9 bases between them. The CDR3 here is CASSLRFGQETQYF. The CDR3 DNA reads TGTGCCAGCAGTTTAAGGTTCGGGCAAGAGACCCAGTACTTC.

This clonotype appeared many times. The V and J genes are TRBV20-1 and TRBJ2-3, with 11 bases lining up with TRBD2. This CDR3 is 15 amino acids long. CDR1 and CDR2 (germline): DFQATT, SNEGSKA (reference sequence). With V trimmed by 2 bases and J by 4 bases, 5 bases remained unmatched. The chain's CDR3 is CSARTSGSWSDTQYF. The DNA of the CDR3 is TGCAGTGCTAGAACTAGCGGGAGTTGGTCAGATACGCAGTATTTT.

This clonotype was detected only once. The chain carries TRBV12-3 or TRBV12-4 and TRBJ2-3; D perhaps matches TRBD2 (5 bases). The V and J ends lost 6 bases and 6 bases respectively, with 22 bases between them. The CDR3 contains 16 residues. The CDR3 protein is CASSHPQSRRFDTQYF. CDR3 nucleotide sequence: TGTGCCAGCAGCCACCCCCAGAGCCGGAGGTTCGATACGCAGTATTTT.

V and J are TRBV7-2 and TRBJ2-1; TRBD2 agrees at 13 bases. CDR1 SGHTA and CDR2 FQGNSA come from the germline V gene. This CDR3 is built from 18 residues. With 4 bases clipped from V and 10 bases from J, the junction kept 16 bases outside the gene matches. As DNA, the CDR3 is TGTGCCAGCAGCTCCATCCCCCCGGGACTAGCGGGAAGGAGAGAGCAGTTCTTC. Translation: CASSSIPPGLAGRREQFF.

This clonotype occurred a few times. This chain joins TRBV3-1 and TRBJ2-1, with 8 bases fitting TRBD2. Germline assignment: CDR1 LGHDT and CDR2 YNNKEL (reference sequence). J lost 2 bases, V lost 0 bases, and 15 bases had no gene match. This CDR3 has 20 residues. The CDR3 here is CASSQEGYNRAGATYNEQFF. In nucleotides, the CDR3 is TGTGCCAGCAGCCAAGAGGGGTATAATAGAGCGGGAGCCACCTACAATGAGCAGTTCTTC.